This TCR beta chain was captured by sequencing in a study of response to subunit inactivated influenza vaccine. TCRdb analysed the RT-PCR reads with MiXCR anew, one entry per CDR3 protein. This table holds some 850,000 distinct CDR3 sequences, under 20% found once. Overall study findings and caveats: Each seasonal influenza vaccination, the authors suggested, recruits few new T cells.

This clonotype was detected ten times or more. Its specificity is not known. The CDR3 covers 16 residues. Per the germline V gene, CDR1 is SQVTM and CDR2 is ANQGSEA. With V trimmed by 3 bases and J by 3 bases, 4 bases remained unmatched. This material consisted of PBMCs from blood, taken roughly 5 days after vaccination. This TCR came from a man aged 45-65 years who received an inactivated influenza vaccine. V gene TRBV29-1 combines with J gene TRBJ2-3, with 15 bases aligning to TRBD2. As DNA, the CDR3 is TGCAGCGTTGAGTTGGGACTAGCGGGGGGAACAGATACGCAGTATTTT. This encodes CSVELGLAGGTDTQYF.